The 27 T cell receptor beta chains given below trace back to one sample, sequenced in a study of blood T cell repertoires in COVID-19. Measured with immunoSEQ multiplex PCR; TCRdb has only the in-frame clones, and not every one. Among hundreds of thousands of clones listed, less than 90% were seen once. Sequenced input: PBMCs or T cells enriched from blood (not recorded which). These receptors all stem from a woman aged 30 to 39 who had recovered from COVID-19.

This sequence joins TRBV3-1 (or the pseudogene TRBV3-2) and TRBJ1-6; D ambiguous. This CDR3 comprises 14 residues. From germline, CDR1 is LGHDT and CDR2 YNNKEL (reference sequence). Trimming removed 4 bases at V and 7 bases at J, with 11 bases between. The CDR3 loop is CASSPFSSNSPLHF. DNA of the CDR3: TGTGCCAGCAGCCCGTTCTCTAGCAATTCACCCCTCCACTTT.

V gene TRBV4-2 combines with J gene TRBJ2-5; no reliable D call. The germline gives CDR1 LGHNA, CDR2 YNFKEQ. This CDR3 comprises 16 residues. Trimming shortened V by 0 bases and J by 1 base, and 12 bases separated the two germline ends. CDR3 protein: CASSQDLVGGQETQYF. The CDR3 DNA reads as TGTGCCAGCAGCCAAGATCTCGTAGGCGGCCAAGAGACCCAGTACTTC.

This clone was recorded only once. J is TRBJ2-7 and V is TRBV9; 7 positions agree with TRBD2. The V gene's germline CDR1 is SGDLS and CDR2 YYNGEE. CDR3 length: 16 residues. V was pared by 0 bases and J by 2 bases, with 8 bases of the junction left unmatched. The CDR3 loop reads CASSVAAAAGTYEQYF. CDR3 DNA: TGTGCCAGCAGCGTAGCGGCGGCAGCGGGGACCTACGAGCAGTACTTC.

The chain links TRBV28 to TRBJ2-7, with a tentative D call TRBD1 (5 bases). Germline-derived CDR1 and CDR2 are MDHEN and SYDVKM. The V end was cut by 7 bases, the J end by 3 bases, with 10 bases between. The CDR3 extends over 12 amino acids. In DNA form, the CDR3 reads TGTGCCAGCAAGGGGCAGAACTACGAGCAGTACTTC. Translating gives CASKGQNYEQYF.

This clone occurred a few times. This rearrangement joins TRBV7-3 to TRBJ1-1, with a weak D call TRBD1 (5 bases). The germline V gene encodes CDR1 SGHTA and CDR2 FQGTGA. The CDR3 runs 15 residues. V was shortened by 1 base and J by 5 bases, with 14 bases between the two germline ends. The CDR3, as DNA: TGTGCCAGCAGCTTAAGGCCCGGCAGGGAAACTGAAGCTTTCTTT. It translates to CASSLRPGRETEAFF.

The rearrangement joins TRBV11-2 to TRBJ1-6; 7 nucleotides agree with TRBD1. With 5 bases clipped from V and 8 bases from J, the junction kept 9 bases outside the gene matches. Looked up from germline, CDR1 is SGHAT and CDR2 is FQNNGV. There are 15 residues in the CDR3. CDR3 sequence: CASSDRDSKYSPLHF. CDR3 bases: TGTGCCAGCAGCGACCGGGACAGTAAATATTCACCCCTCCACTTT.

The V gene is TRBV7-2, the J gene TRBJ2-1, with 8 bases aligning to TRBD1. The germline V gene has CDR1 SGHTA and CDR2 FQGNSA. The CDR3 loop spans 15 amino acids. Trimming took 2 bases from V and 3 from J; bases not matched to a gene: 3. The CDR3, as DNA: TGTGCCAGCAGCTTACAGGGGGCGAACTACAATGAGCAGTTCTTC. Translation gives CASSLQGANYNEQFF. The full variable domain, in which reference TRBV7-2 and TRBJ2-1 provide the parts outside the CDR3, is GAGVSQSPSNKVTEKGKDVELRCDPISGHTALYWYRQSLGQGLEFLIYFQGNSAPDKSGLPSDRFSAERTGGSVSTLTIQRTQQEDSAVYLCASSLQGANYNEQFFGPGTRLTVL.

There are a few counts of this clone. The chain links TRBV5-1 to TRBJ2-1; 8 bases are shared with TRBD2. This CDR3 is 17 amino acids long. Germline V CDR1 and CDR2: SGHRS, YFSETQ. Losses at the gene ends were 4 bases for V and 4 bases for J; bases not matched to a gene: 13. Here the CDR3 reads CASSPSQDGGAYNEQFF. The CDR3 DNA is TGCGCCAGCAGCCCCTCCCAGGACGGGGGGGCTTACAATGAGCAGTTCTTC. The whole variable domain, remainder taken from reference TRBV5-1 and TRBJ2-1, is KAGVTQTPRYLIKTRGQQVTLSCSPISGHRSVSWYQQTPGQGLQFLFEYFSETQRNKGNFPGRFSGRQFSNSRSEMNVSTLELGDSALYLCASSPSQDGGAYNEQFFGPGTRLTVL.

This chain connects TRBV10-3 to TRBJ2-7, with 9 bases identical to TRBD1. Germline assignment: CDR1 ENHRY and CDR2 SYGVKD. With V trimmed by 7 bases and J by 6 bases, 4 bases remained unmatched. This CDR3 comprises 12 residues. CDR3 nucleotide sequence: TGTGCCATCAAGGGACAGGGAGGCGAGCAGTACTTC. Translation gives CAIKGQGGEQYF.

This clone occurred once. The chain recombines TRBV10-3 with TRBJ2-3, with D tentatively TRBD1 (5 bases). V lost 0 bases, J lost 6 bases, and 13 bases lay in between. Per germline, CDR1 ENHRY and CDR2 SYGVKD. The CDR3 has 15 amino acids. CDR3 protein: CAISESTTSGDTQYF. Here the CDR3 DNA reads TGTGCCATCAGTGAGTCGACAACATCAGGGGATACGCAGTATTTT.

The chain links TRBV5-4 to TRBJ1-2; D is unresolved. Germline V gives CDR1 SGHNT, CDR2 YYREEE (reference sequence). This CDR3 is built from 13 residues. The V end was cut by 0 bases, the J end by 5 bases, with 8 bases between. CDR3 in amino acids: CASSLAGEYGYTF. The DNA of the CDR3 is TGTGCCAGCAGCTTGGCCGGGGAGTATGGCTACACCTTC.

The chain uses TRBV27 and TRBJ1-6, with a possible D match to TRBD1 (6 bases). V lost 6 bases and J lost 7, with 13 bases in between. The CDR3 totals 14 residues. The germline CDR1 and CDR2 sequences are MNHEY and SMNVEV (reference sequence). The DNA of the CDR3 is TGTGCCAGCAGGGACGCAAGGGGGAATTCACCCCTCCACTTT. Protein: CASRDARGNSPLHF.

This clone was detected a few times. The chain recombines TRBV27 with TRBJ2-6; D is possibly TRBD1 (5 bases). V shed 2 bases and J shed 1 base, with 6 bases lying between them. Germline V gene lookup returns CDR1 MNHEY and CDR2 SMNVEV (reference sequence). The CDR3 covers 15 residues. The CDR3 DNA sequence: TGTGCCAGCAGTTTAGGGGCTTCTGGGGCCAACGTCCTGACTTTC. This sequence encodes CASSLGASGANVLTF.

The chain uses TRBV5-1 and TRBJ1-1; possible D gene TRBD1, 5 bases. The CDR3 has 14 residues. Germline V gene sequence: CDR1 SGHRS, CDR2 YFSETQ. V was cut by 4 bases and J by 1 base, with 11 bases left in between. In DNA form, the CDR3 reads TGCGCCAGCAGCCGTACGACAGCGAACACTGAAGCTTTCTTT. It codes for CASSRTTANTEAFF.

A few counts support this clone. The rearrangement uses TRBV14 and TRBJ1-2, with 7 bases lining up with TRBD1. This CDR3 region has 13 residues. V lost 3 bases, J lost 5 bases, and 3 bases stayed unmatched. CDR1 and CDR2 (germline): SGHDN, FVKESK. CDR3 region: CASSQIQGYGYTF. The CDR3 nucleotides read TGTGCCAGCAGCCAGATACAGGGGTATGGCTACACCTTC.

The rearrangement joins TRBV6-5 to TRBJ2-7; D is perhaps TRBD2 (5 bases). The CDR3 totals 11 residues. The ends were cut back, 8 bases at V and 3 bases at J, with 8 bases in the middle. Germline-derived CDR1 and CDR2 are MNHEY and SVGAGI. The CDR3 spells CASGGFYEQYF. As DNA, the CDR3 is TGTGCCAGCGGAGGATTCTACGAGCAGTACTTC.

The chain combines TRBV14 with TRBJ2-1, with 8 bases that match TRBD2. The trim removed 4 bases at V and 4 bases at J, leaving 12 bases unmatched. The length of the CDR3 is 17 residues. Per the germline V gene, CDR1 is SGHDN and CDR2 is FVKESK. The CDR3 DNA follows: TGTGCCAGCAGCCCCACCGGGTTTCCTAGCGGGTACAATGAGCAGTTCTTC. This encodes CASSPTGFPSGYNEQFF.

V is TRBV28 and J is TRBJ2-5, with D possibly TRBD2 on 5 matching bases. CDR1 and CDR2 (germline): MDHEN, SYDVKM. Deletions cut 8 bases from V and 5 bases from J, with 18 bases between. The length of the CDR3 is 14 residues. DNA of the CDR3: TGTGCCAGCGACACGCGCGGGCGGTGGGAGACCCAGTACTTC. Protein: CASDTRGRWETQYF. Full variable domain (outside the CDR3, taken from reference TRBV28 and TRBJ2-5): DVKVTQSSRYLVKRTGEKVFLECVQDMDHENMFWYRQDPGLGLRLIYFSYDVKMKEKGDIPEGYSVSREKKERFSLILESASTNQTSMYLCASDTRGRWETQYFGPGTRLLVL.

This clone was seen a handful of times. The chain carries TRBV18 and TRBJ1-1; 7 nucleotides match TRBD1. The CDR3 has 16 amino acids. Germline V lookup: CDR1 KGHSH, CDR2 LQKENI. V gave up 3 bases and J gave up 2 bases; unmatched junction bases: 9. This CDR3 reads CASSPTGTVHNTEAFF. The CDR3 DNA sequence: TGTGCCAGCTCACCCACCGGGACAGTGCATAACACTGAAGCTTTCTTT.

This chain joins TRBV18 and TRBJ2-5; 7 bases are shared with TRBD2. V lost 1 base to trimming and J lost 3 bases; unmatched junction nucleotides: 2. The CDR3 extends over 14 amino acids. Germline CDR1 and CDR2: KGHSH and LQKENI. CDR3 in DNA: TGTGCCAGCTCACCACGGCTAGCGGAAGAGACCCAGTACTTC. The encoded protein is CASSPRLAEETQYF.

The chain has TRBV28 and TRBJ2-6; 11 positions agree with TRBD1. CDR3 size: 20 residues. The J segment lost 0 bases and the V segment lost 6 bases, leaving 13 bases of the junction unmatched. Per the germline V gene, CDR1 is MDHEN and CDR2 is SYDVKM. CDR3 in amino acids: CASSTLGQGARPSGANVLTF. The CDR3 DNA reads TGTGCCAGCAGCACTTTAGGACAGGGGGCGAGACCCTCTGGGGCCAACGTCCTGACTTTC. The entire variable domain, with the rest obtained from reference TRBV28 and TRBJ2-6, is as follows: DVKVTQSSRYLVKRTGEKVFLECVQDMDHENMFWYRQDPGLGLRLIYFSYDVKMKEKGDIPEGYSVSREKKERFSLILESASTNQTSMYLCASSTLGQGARPSGANVLTFGAGSRLTVL.

This chain connects TRBV24-1 to TRBJ2-7, with 8 bases aligning to TRBD1. This CDR3 spans 17 amino acids. The V gene end was trimmed by 4 bases and the J gene end by 3 bases; junction bases not matched to a gene: 13. Germline V gene sequence: CDR1 KGHDR, CDR2 SFDVKD. The CDR3 DNA reads TGTGCCACCAGTGACCAAACAGGACAGGGAGGACTCTACGAGCAGTACTTC. Translation gives CATSDQTGQGGLYEQYF.

The chain couples TRBV19 to TRBJ1-2; 10 bases agree with TRBD1. The junction had 7 bases not matched to a gene; V was cut back by 5 bases and J by 4 bases. Germline V gives CDR1 LNHDA, CDR2 SQIVND (reference sequence). This CDR3 is built from 15 residues. The DNA of the CDR3 is TGTGCCAGTAGTGAGAGGACAGGGGGGCCCTATGGCTACACCTTC. Its translation is CASSERTGGPYGYTF. Variable domain in full (rest from reference TRBV19 and TRBJ1-2): DGGITQSPKYLFRKEGQNVTLSCEQNLNHDAMYWYRQDPGQGLRLIYYSQIVNDFQKGDIAEGYSVSREKKESFPLTVTSAQKNPTAFYLCASSERTGGPYGYTFGSGTRLTVV.

The chain uses TRBV5-6 and TRBJ2-7, with a possible D match to TRBD1 (6 bases). V was clipped by 4 bases and J by 6 bases, with 20 bases between them. Per the germline V gene, CDR1 is SGHDT and CDR2 is YYEEEE. The CDR3 covers 15 residues. CDR3 coding DNA: TGTGCCAGCAGCGGCCTACACAGGGAAACGCGCGAGCAGTACTTC. This codes for CASSGLHRETREQYF.

The chain recombines TRBV29-1 with TRBJ2-7; a weak D match, TRBD1 (5 bases). Trimming removed 6 bases from V and 7 bases from J, with 19 bases in between. Germline V gene data show CDR1 as SQVTM and CDR2 as ANQGSEA. The CDR3 length is 13 residues. CDR3 region: CSVREQAPGEQYF. The CDR3 DNA follows: TGCAGCGTGAGAGAACAGGCCCCAGGGGAGCAGTACTTC.

The gene calls are TRBV5-1 and TRBJ2-7; 8 bases fit TRBD2. The CDR3 runs 15 residues. After removal of 4 bases from V and 5 bases from J, the junction contained 11 bases not matched to a gene. The germline CDR1 and CDR2 sequences are SGHRS and YFSETQ. The CDR3 reads CASSPRGGTHDEQYF. The CDR3 DNA is TGCGCCAGCAGCCCCCGGGGGGGAACGCACGACGAGCAGTACTTC.

This rearrangement joins TRBV2 to TRBJ1-5; 7 nucleotides match TRBD1. The CDR3 is 13 amino acids. Germline lookup yields CDR1 SNHLY and CDR2 FYNNEI. V shed 5 bases and J 4 bases; nucleotides not matched to a gene: 2. The CDR3 DNA reads as TGTGCCAGCAGTACACAGGGGAATCAGCCCCAGCATTTT. This sequence encodes CASSTQGNQPQHF.